The 2 T cell receptor beta chains reported below all come from one sample, sequenced in a study of blood T cell repertoires in COVID-19. Clones were sequenced by immunoSEQ multiplex PCR, and TCRdb holds only the in-frame ones, with some missing. Of 150,000 to 200,000 clones in the sample, roughly 79% are singletons; the top ten hold roughly a sixth. The sequenced sample was peripheral blood. The receptor source for this set is a man aged 60 to 75 with active or convalescent COVID-19.

This clone has only one observation. The V call is TRBV6-6, the J call TRBJ2-4, with 9 bases that match TRBD2. The CDR3 contains 15 residues. The germline gives CDR1 MNHNY, CDR2 SVGAGI (reference sequence). The ends lost 2 bases at V and 1 base at J; junction bases unmatched: 0. In DNA form, the CDR3 reads TGTGCCAGCAGTTACCTAGCGGGGGCCAAAAACATTCAGTACTTC. Translated: CASSYLAGAKNIQYF.

The rearrangement links TRBV6-5 to TRBJ1-1; no reliable D call. The CDR3 has 13 residues. Germline CDR1 MNHEY, CDR2 SVGAGI. V was pared by 5 bases and J by 10 bases, with 17 bases between. The CDR3 nucleotides read TGTGCCAGCAGTCCGGACTTCCCATCGGGAGCTTTCTTT. This encodes CASSPDFPSGAFF.